The rows below give T cell receptor beta chains drawn from one sample of a study of technical replicates of blood from several donors. TCRdb's copy holds only in-frame clones and misses some; the assay was immunoSEQ multiplex PCR. The sample includes about 6,900 clones, approximately 95% seen only once; the top ten take 5.5% to 8.5%. Sequenced material: PBMCs. These receptors all come from a human donor in good health. CDR3s include the opening cysteine and the closing phenylalanine or tryptophan. A D gene is named only where the DNA matches it firmly. The size of a clone is reported for some rows only, either as once, few or many, or as a class for expanded clones.

v_call	clone_size	j_call	d_call	cdr3_aa	cdr3_nt
TRBV19	.	TRBJ2-1	.	CASSTPGGSSYNEQFF	TGTGCCAGTAGTACCCCCGGTGGGAGCTCCTACAATGAGCAGTTCTTC
TRBV4-1	.	TRBJ2-3	TRBD1	CASSHEGASGTDTQYF	TGCGCCAGCAGCCATGAGGGGGCCTCGGGAACAGATACGCAGTATTTT
TRBV10-3	.	TRBJ2-7	.	CAIINSSVNSYEQYF	TGTGCCATCATCAACTCCTCGGTAAATTCCTACGAGCAGTACTTC
TRBV19	.	TRBJ2-7	TRBD1	CASSPRDSGYEQYF	TGTGCCAGTAGTCCCAGGGACAGCGGCTACGAGCAGTACTTC
TRBV29-1	.	TRBJ2-7	TRBD1	CSVGGTGGFYEQYF	TGCAGCGTTGGGGGGACAGGGGGGTTTTACGAGCAGTACTTC
TRBV5-1	.	TRBJ1-4	TRBD1	CASSLAGGQGNEKLFF	TGCGCCAGCAGCTTGGCGGGAGGACAGGGTAATGAAAAACTGTTTTTT
TRBV19	few	TRBJ1-5	TRBD1	CASTPKRDRGPQPQHF	TGTGCCAGTACCCCTAAAAGGGACAGGGGGCCTCAGCCCCAGCATTTT
TRBV19	.	TRBJ1-1	.	CASSIIGSLTEAFF	TGTGCCAGTAGTATAATTGGGAGTCTCACTGAAGCTTTCTTT
TRBV5-4	.	TRBJ1-5	.	CASSFAGSNQPQHF	TGTGCCAGCAGCTTCGCAGGGAGCAATCAGCCCCAGCATTTT
TRBV7-2	.	TRBJ2-1	.	CASRRDRRAINNEQFF	TGTGCCAGCAGGAGAGACAGGCGGGCCATTAACAATGAGCAGTTCTTC
TRBV7-9	.	TRBJ1-5	.	CASSLVPPEDQPQHF	TGTGCCAGCAGCTTAGTCCCTCCCGAGGATCAGCCCCAGCATTTT
TRBV30	.	TRBJ2-2	TRBD1	CAWSAGQGTGELFF	TGTGCCTGGAGTGCCGGACAGGGGACCGGGGAGCTGTTTTTT
TRBV5-3	.	TRBJ1-2	.	CARSLSLGRLYGYTF	TGTGCCAGAAGCCTAAGCCTCGGGAGACTCTATGGCTACACCTTC
TRBV11-2	.	TRBJ2-2	.	CASSLVPRNTGELFF	TGTGCCAGCAGCTTAGTTCCGCGGAACACCGGGGAGCTGTTTTTT
TRBV28	.	TRBJ2-7	TRBD2	CASSPGTSRPLEQYF	TGTGCCAGCAGTCCAGGGACTAGCCGGCCCCTCGAGCAGTACTTC
TRBV7-2	.	TRBJ2-7	.	CASSFYREYEQYF	TGTGCCAGCAGCTTTTACAGGGAGTACGAGCAGTACTTC
TRBV19	.	TRBJ1-1	.	CASSTGTFKMNTEAFF	TGTGCCAGTTCAACCGGGACATTTAAAATGAACACTGAAGCTTTCTTT
TRBV4-2	.	TRBJ2-5	TRBD1	CASSQGVGQGAETQYF	TGTGCCAGCAGCCAAGGGGTGGGACAGGGGGCGGAGACCCAGTACTTC
TRBV19	.	TRBJ1-1	TRBD1	CASSSQGDTEAFF	TGTGCCAGTAGTAGTCAGGGGGACACTGAAGCTTTCTTT
TRBV5-1	.	TRBJ2-3	.	CASSLLPGGGNGDTQYF	TGCGCCAGCAGCCTCCTACCGGGGGGCGGGAATGGGGATACGCAGTATTTT
TRBV28	.	TRBJ1-2	TRBD1	CASSPGQGTSNYGYTF	TGTGCCAGCAGCCCCGGACAGGGGACTTCAAACTATGGCTACACCTTC
TRBV7-9	.	TRBJ1-1	TRBD1	CASSLQGEHTEAFF	TGTGCCAGCAGCTTACAGGGGGAACACACTGAAGCTTTCTTT
TRBV10-2	.	TRBJ2-3	TRBD2	CASSESAGLAGSTDTQYF	TGCGCCAGCAGTGAGTCGGCCGGACTAGCGGGGAGCACAGATACGCAGTATTTT
TRBV10-3	.	TRBJ1-5	.	CAISEIRTDNQPQHF	TGTGCCATCAGTGAGATCCGGACAGACAATCAGCCCCAGCATTTT
TRBV7-9	.	TRBJ1-5	TRBD1	CASSPQGGNQPQHF	TGTGCCAGCAGCCCTCAGGGGGGCAATCAGCCCCAGCATTTT
TRBV28	few	TRBJ1-2	.	CASSPGGGYGYTF	TGTGCCAGCAGCCCGGGCGGAGGCTATGGCTACACCTTC
TRBV29-1	.	TRBJ2-5	.	CSVTQQGQETQYF	TGCAGCGTTACTCAACAGGGCCAAGAGACCCAGTACTTC
TRBV19	.	TRBJ1-1	.	CASSIWQEAFF	TGTGCCAGTAGTATCTGGCAGGAAGCTTTCTTT
TRBV10-3	.	TRBJ2-1	TRBD2	CAISDLAGDLNEQFF	TGTGCCATCAGTGATCTCGCGGGAGATCTCAATGAGCAGTTCTTC
TRBV5-6	.	TRBJ1-2	.	CASSLIGQGYGYTF	TGTGCCAGCAGCTTGATTGGGCAGGGGTATGGCTACACCTTC
TRBV6-1	once	TRBJ1-1	.	CASSDPTQGLGAFF	TGTGCCAGCAGTGACCCCACCCAGGGCTTGGGGGCTTTCTTT
TRBV30	.	TRBJ2-5	TRBD2	CAWSVAGRRETQYF	TGTGCCTGGAGCGTGGCCGGGAGGAGAGAGACCCAGTACTTC
TRBV19	.	TRBJ2-7	TRBD2	CASSIVLAGGQSSYEQYF	TGTGCCAGTAGTATAGTGCTAGCGGGAGGCCAGAGCTCCTACGAGCAGTACTTC
TRBV27	.	TRBJ2-1	.	CATSTGRSYNEQFF	TGTGCCACTTCTACAGGGCGCTCCTACAATGAGCAGTTCTTC
TRBV30	.	TRBJ2-3	TRBD1	CAWSASGGGDTQYF	TGTGCCTGGAGTGCCTCAGGGGGCGGGGATACGCAGTATTTT
TRBV5-4	.	TRBJ2-2	.	CASRPGTRANTGELFF	TGTGCCAGCAGACCCGGGACTCGCGCGAACACCGGGGAGCTGTTTTTT
TRBV7-9	.	TRBJ1-5	.	CASSLVGGSQPQHF	TGTGCCAGCAGCCTGGTGGGGGGGTCTCAGCCCCAGCATTTT
TRBV10-3	.	TRBJ2-6	TRBD2	CAINPGEGLAGLSGANVLTF	TGTGCCATCAACCCGGGGGAGGGACTAGCGGGTCTCTCTGGGGCCAACGTCCTGACTTTC
TRBV5-1	.	TRBJ2-1	TRBD1	CASGTGLYNEQFF	TGCGCCAGCGGGACAGGGCTTTACAATGAGCAGTTCTTC
TRBV29-1	once	TRBJ2-7	TRBD2	CSATIRGAGVVWEQYF	TGCAGCGCTACAATTCGGGGAGCGGGAGTAGTTTGGGAGCAGTACTTC
TRBV5-8	.	TRBJ1-5	TRBD1	CASSGGTGPNQPQHF	TGTGCCAGCAGCGGGGGGACAGGGCCCAATCAGCCCCAGCATTTT
TRBV5-1	once	TRBJ1-4	TRBD1	CASTQGTGHEKLFF	TGCGCCAGCACACAAGGGACAGGGCACGAAAAACTGTTTTTT
TRBV10-2	.	TRBJ1-3	.	CASSEGVSGNTIYF	TGCGCCAGCAGTGAAGGGGTCTCTGGAAACACCATATATTTT
TRBV7-8	.	TRBJ2-7	.	CASSLSTVSYEQYF	TGTGCCAGCAGCCTGTCGACAGTCTCCTACGAGCAGTACTTC
TRBV7-8	.	TRBJ2-7	.	CASSLVGDYEQYF	TGTGCCAGCAGCTTAGTGGGAGACTACGAGCAGTACTTC
TRBV18	.	TRBJ2-5	TRBD1	CASSPRGQGLETQYF	TGTGCCAGCTCACCAAGGGGACAGGGGCTGGAGACCCAGTACTTC
TRBV9	.	TRBJ2-1	TRBD2	CASSVAGGTYNEQFF	TGTGCCAGCAGCGTAGCGGGAGGGACCTACAATGAGCAGTTCTTC
TRBV2	.	TRBJ1-5	.	CASSLQGEASNQPQHF	TGTGCCAGCAGTCTCCAAGGGGAGGCGAGCAATCAGCCCCAGCATTTT
TRBV27	.	TRBJ2-7	TRBD2	CASSHKTSGLKPYAQYF	TGTGCCAGCAGCCATAAAACTAGCGGGCTTAAGCCCTACGCGCAGTACTTC
TRBV11-2	.	TRBJ2-7	.	CASSFIYEQYF	TGTGCCAGCAGCTTTATCTACGAGCAGTACTTC
TRBV27	.	TRBJ2-5	TRBD2	CASRPTGTRGGETQYF	TGTGCCAGCAGACCAACCGGGACTAGAGGGGGGGAGACCCAGTACTTC
TRBV7-3	.	TRBJ2-5	TRBD2	CASSSGLAGQETQYF	TGTGCCAGCAGCTCAGGACTAGCGGGACAGGAGACCCAGTACTTC
TRBV7-3	.	TRBJ2-6	TRBD2	CASSRDSGTGANVLTF	TGTGCCAGCAGTCGAGATAGCGGGACTGGGGCCAACGTCCTGACTTTC
TRBV27	.	TRBJ1-1	.	CASSSLFSEAFF	TGTGCCAGCAGTTCACTATTTAGTGAAGCTTTCTTT
TRBV5-1	.	TRBJ2-3	TRBD1	CASSVGQVTDTQYF	TGCGCCAGCAGCGTGGGACAGGTCACAGATACGCAGTATTTT
TRBV5-6	.	TRBJ1-2	.	CASSSRQGFNYGYTF	TGTGCCAGCAGCTCAAGGCAGGGGTTTAACTATGGCTACACCTTC
TRBV7-3	.	TRBJ1-1	.	CASSLTRSNTEAFF	TGTGCCAGCAGCTTAACCAGGTCGAACACTGAAGCTTTCTTT
TRBV6-5	.	TRBJ1-1	TRBD1	CASSPAQNRGTEAFF	TGTGCCAGCAGTCCTGCTCAGAACAGGGGGACTGAAGCTTTCTTT
TRBV30	.	TRBJ1-5	.	CAWDDAVSNQPQHF	TGTGCCTGGGATGACGCGGTTAGCAATCAGCCCCAGCATTTT